The source of this T cell receptor (beta chain) is a study of early T cells in non-severe SARS-CoV-2 infection. Trimming removed 7 bases at V and 4 bases at J, with 13 bases between. The CDR3 is 12 residues long. Germline V CDR1 and CDR2: SQVTM, ANQGSEA. Researchers attached unique molecular identifiers to individual cDNA molecules. TCRdb analysed the 5' RACE reads with MiXCR anew, one entry per CDR3 protein. The profile shows approximately 77,000 distinct CDR3 sequences, around a sixth of them singletons. The sequenced sample was whole blood. The receptor's source is an adult who was a healthcare worker with PCR-confirmed SARS-CoV-2 infection or an uninfected control (not recorded which). J is TRBJ1-2 and V is TRBV29-1, with D possibly TRBD1 on 5 matching bases. The CDR3 DNA reads as TGCAGCGGCCGGGACGGCGCCTATGGCTACACCTTC. As protein: CSGRDGAYGYTF.